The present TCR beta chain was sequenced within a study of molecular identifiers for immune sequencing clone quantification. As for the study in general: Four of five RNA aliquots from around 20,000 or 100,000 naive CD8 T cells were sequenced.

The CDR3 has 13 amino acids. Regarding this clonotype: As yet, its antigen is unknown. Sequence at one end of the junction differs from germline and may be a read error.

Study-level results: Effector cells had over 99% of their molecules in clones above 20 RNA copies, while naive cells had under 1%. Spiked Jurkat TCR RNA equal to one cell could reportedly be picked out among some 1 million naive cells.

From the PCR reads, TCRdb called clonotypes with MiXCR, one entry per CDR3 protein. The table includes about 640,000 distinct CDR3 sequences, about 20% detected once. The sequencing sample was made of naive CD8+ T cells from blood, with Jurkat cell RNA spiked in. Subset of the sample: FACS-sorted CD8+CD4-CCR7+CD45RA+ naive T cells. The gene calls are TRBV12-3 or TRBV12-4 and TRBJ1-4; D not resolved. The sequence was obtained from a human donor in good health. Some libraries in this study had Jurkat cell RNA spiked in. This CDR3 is CASSFALNERLFF. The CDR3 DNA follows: TGTGCCAGCAGTTTTGCTCTAAATGAAAGACTGTTTTTT.